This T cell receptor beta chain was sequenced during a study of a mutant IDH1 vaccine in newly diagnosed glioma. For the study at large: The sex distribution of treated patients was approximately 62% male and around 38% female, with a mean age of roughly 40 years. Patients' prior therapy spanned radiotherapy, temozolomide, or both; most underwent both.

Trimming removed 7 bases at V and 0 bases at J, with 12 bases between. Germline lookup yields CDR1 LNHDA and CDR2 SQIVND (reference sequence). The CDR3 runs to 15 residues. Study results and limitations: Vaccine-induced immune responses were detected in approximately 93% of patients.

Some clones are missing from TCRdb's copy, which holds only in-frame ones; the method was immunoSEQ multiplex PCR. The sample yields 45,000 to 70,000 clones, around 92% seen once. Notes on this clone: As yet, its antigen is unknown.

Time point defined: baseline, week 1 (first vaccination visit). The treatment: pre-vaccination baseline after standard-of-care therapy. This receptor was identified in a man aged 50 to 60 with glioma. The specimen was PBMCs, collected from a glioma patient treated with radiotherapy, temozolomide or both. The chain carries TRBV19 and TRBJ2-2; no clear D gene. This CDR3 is CASNGPNPNTGELFF. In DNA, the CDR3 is TGTGCCAGTAATGGTCCGAATCCGAACACCGGGGAGCTGTTTTTT.